This T cell receptor beta chain is drawn from a study of shared clonotypes between healthy human individuals. Naive-designated CD8 cells lacked CD45RO, were positively enriched for CCR7, and omitted terminally differentiated effector memory CD45RA+ cells. Those who donated, Caucasian adults without exception, all lived in Nashville, Tennessee. The CDR3 consists of 16 residues. Per the germline V gene, CDR1 is SNHLY and CDR2 is FYNNEI. The V and J ends lost 8 bases and 2 bases, in that order; junction bases with no gene match: 13. Source study methods: Without quality scores, immunoSEQ junctional reads could not be filtered like full-length reads. Sequencing used immunoSEQ multiplex PCR; TCRdb keeps in-frame clones, though not all of them. The V and J calls and clone size were taken over from that table, and D and trimming were inferred from the DNA. The sample carries about 2.2 million clones, 93% recorded once.

The sequencing sample was made of naive CD8+ T cells from PBMCs. The clonotype originates from a man younger than 30 in good health. Some clones in this sample may be carry-over from other donors' samples. V and J are TRBV2 and TRBJ2-7, with TRBD1 matching 9 bases. The CDR3 is CASSVGFRTGAYEQYF. The CDR3 DNA follows: TGTGCCAGCTCAGTAGGTTTTAGGACAGGGGCCTACGAGCAGTACTTC.